These 10 T cell receptor beta chains were sequenced from one sample in a study of shared clonotypes between healthy human individuals. The table came from immunoSEQ multiplex PCR; TCRdb's copy has only in-frame clones and leaves some out. The table has about 2.3 million clones, 80% to 95% seen once. What was sequenced was naive CD4+ T cells from PBMCs. Subset here: CD45RA+ positively selected. Every receptor here comes from a man aged 18 to 29 in good health. Some clones in this sample may be carry-over from other donors' samples.

The DNA of the CDR3 is TGTGCCAGCGGGGCTAGCGGGAGCCCCTACAATGAGCAGTTCTTC. Its translation is CASGASGSPYNEQFF. The V gene is TRBV2, the J gene TRBJ2-1; 10 bases line up with TRBD2. Trimming removed 8 bases from V and 2 bases from J; junction bases left unmatched: 6. The germline V gene encodes CDR1 SNHLY and CDR2 FYNNEI. This CDR3 region has 15 residues.

The chain is built from TRBV5-1 and TRBJ1-2; TRBD1 might be the D (5 bases). The germline CDR1 and CDR2 sequences are SGHRS and YFSETQ. The CDR3 loop spans 17 amino acids. V lost 0 bases, J lost 1 base, and 16 bases lay in between. The CDR3 region is CASSLDPAGGVNYGYTF. CDR3 coding DNA: TGCGCCAGCAGCTTGGACCCCGCTGGGGGTGTTAACTATGGCTACACCTTC.

This clone was seen once. This clone may be a read error of a much larger clone one base away. This sample includes further DNA sequences coding for the same CDR3. The rearrangement links TRBV7-9 to TRBJ1-1, with D hard to call. This CDR3 contains 13 residues. The germline CDR1 and CDR2 sequences are SEHNR and FQNEAQ (reference sequence). Trimming cost V 1 base and J 1 base, with 4 bases left between them. The CDR3 protein is CASSLGWNTEAFF. Here the CDR3 DNA reads TGTGCCAGCAGCTTAGGATGGAACACTGAAGCTTTCTTT. Full variable domain (remainder filled in from reference TRBV7-9 and TRBJ1-1): DTGVSQNPRHKITKRGQNVTFRCDPISEHNRLYWYRQTLGQGPEFLTYFQNEAQLEKSRLLSDRFSAERPKGSFSTLEIQRTEQGDSAMYLCASSLGWNTEAFFGQGTRLTVV.

With respect to this clone: This same CDR3 is encoded by further DNA sequences in the sample. This chain links TRBV14 with TRBJ2-6; D is possibly TRBD2 (5 bases). The CDR3 length is 14 residues. Per germline, CDR1 SGHDN and CDR2 FVKESK. V lost 4 bases and J 2 bases, leaving 6 bases between the germline ends. Here the CDR3 DNA reads TGTGCCAGCAGCCGGAGGCCTGGGGCCAACGTCCTGACTTTC. Residues: CASSRRPGANVLTF.

The chain has TRBV27 and TRBJ2-3, with TRBD2 identical over 7 bases. This CDR3 spans 12 amino acids. CDR1 is MNHEY, CDR2 SMNVEV, per germline (reference sequence). V trimming: 10 bases; J trimming: 6 bases; junction bases outside the gene matches: 7. CDR3 protein: CAIRGDPDTQYF. The CDR3 coding sequence is TGTGCCATTCGGGGGGACCCGGATACGCAGTATTTT.

The chain combines TRBV5-4 with TRBJ2-3; either TRBD1 or TRBD2 may supply D (5 bases each). The CDR3 has 15 residues. With 0 bases removed from V and 4 bases from J, the gap between germline ends came to 12 bases. Germline CDR1 is SGHNT and CDR2 is YYREEE (reference sequence). This CDR3 reads CASSLDEVGADTQYF. In DNA, the CDR3 is TGTGCCAGCAGCTTGGATGAGGTGGGGGCAGATACGCAGTATTTT.

This chain connects TRBV15 to TRBJ1-2, with D perhaps TRBD1 (6 bases). Per germline, CDR1 LNHNV and CDR2 YYDKDF (reference sequence). This CDR3 comprises 17 residues. Trimming removed 0 bases from V and 8 bases from J, with 22 bases in between. The CDR3 here is CATSRDRGLRDKGGYTF. In DNA form, the CDR3 reads TGTGCCACCAGCAGAGATCGGGGGCTAAGAGATAAAGGCGGCTACACCTTC.

The chain couples TRBV29-1 to TRBJ1-2; weak D call: TRBD1 (5 bases). With 1 base removed from V and 3 bases from J, the gap between germline ends came to 9 bases. Germline CDR1 SQVTM, CDR2 ANQGSEA. The CDR3 is made up of 13 amino acids. The CDR3, as DNA: TGCAGCGTTGAAGGGGACGGCCACTATGGCTACACCTTC. As protein: CSVEGDGHYGYTF.

CDR3: CASSLPGLALKGGYNEQFF. Here the CDR3 DNA reads TGTGCCAGCAGCCTCCCGGGGCTAGCCCTCAAAGGCGGCTACAATGAGCAGTTCTTC. The J gene is TRBJ2-1, the V gene TRBV5-4; D is tentatively TRBD1 or TRBD2 (5 bases each). CDR3 length equals 19 residues. Trimming cost V 4 bases and J 3 bases, with 26 bases left between them. CDR1 SGHNT and CDR2 YYREEE come from the germline V gene (reference sequence).

This clone was seen only a few times. This chain joins TRBV2 and TRBJ1-5; D remains unclear. CDR3 length equals 12 residues. V was pared by 6 bases and J by 9 bases, with 12 bases between. Germline V lookup: CDR1 SNHLY, CDR2 FYNNEI. The CDR3 here is CASRGLGGPQHF. The CDR3 region has the DNA TGTGCCAGCAGGGGCCTCGGTGGGCCCCAGCATTTT.